Presented here are 11 T cell receptor beta chains from one specimen sequenced in a study of regulatory T cells in long-lasting Graves disease. Time point of the sample: newly diagnosed GD, antithyroid drugs for less than 3 months. Making the TCR library involved RNA that had been extracted from PBMCs. Arm-PCR of CDR3 regions with iRepertoire HTBI primers generated TCR beta libraries. One entry per CDR3 protein results from TCRdb running MiXCR on the multiplex PCR reads. The table has about 540,000 distinct CDR3 sequences, roughly 14% seen once. This same sample was also part of a study on T cells in Graves' hyperthyroidism and ophthalmopathy.

Sequenced here: peripheral blood mononuclear cells (PBMCs), sampled at new diagnosis, from a patient treated with antithyroid drugs. The source is a man aged 25 to 40 with Graves disease.

This clonotype was seen ten or more times. This chain joins TRBV24-1 and TRBJ2-1, with 8 nucleotides matching TRBD1. The junction had 9 bases not matched to a gene; V was cut back by 4 bases and J by 2 bases. Germline V gene data show CDR1 as KGHDR and CDR2 as SFDVKD. CDR3 length: 17 amino acids. CDR3 DNA sequence: TGTGCCACCAGTGACGCCCCTGGACAGGGAGCCTACAATGAGCAGTTCTTC. This sequence encodes CATSDAPGQGAYNEQFF.

The chain couples TRBV18 to TRBJ1-2; D ambiguous. Germline V gene lookup returns CDR1 KGHSH and CDR2 LQKENI. The CDR3 sequence is 13 residues long. The V end was cut by 6 bases, the J end by 8 bases, with 16 bases between. CDR3 sequence reads: CASSSREKGGYTF. CDR3 in DNA: TGTGCCAGCTCGTCCCGGGAAAAGGGAGGCTACACCTTC.

The sample holds many counts of this clonotype. The chain carries TRBV11-2 and TRBJ2-2; D remains ambiguous. Trimming stripped 0 bases from V and 7 bases from J, with 15 bases between. The V gene's germline CDR1 is SGHAT and CDR2 FQNNGV. This CDR3 comprises 16 residues. The CDR3 here is CASSLEAPIGVGELFF. For the CDR3, the DNA is TGTGCCAGCAGCTTAGAGGCCCCGATTGGGGTCGGGGAGCTGTTTTTT.

J is TRBJ2-7 and V is TRBV7-2, with 7 bases lining up with TRBD2. The CDR3 has 13 residues. CDR1 SGHTA and CDR2 FQGNSA come from the germline V gene. The V segment lost 5 bases and the J segment 3 bases; nucleotides outside the gene matches: 4. CDR3 bases: TGTGCCAGCAGCCGAGTAGCGGGCTACGAGCAGTACTTC. It specifies CASSRVAGYEQYF.

This chain links TRBV6-1 with TRBJ2-3; TRBD1 agrees at 7 bases. The germline gives CDR1 MNHNS, CDR2 SASEGT. The CDR3 extends over 15 amino acids. V was clipped by 6 bases and J by 0 bases; unmatched bases: 6. The CDR3 here is CASSKETGSTDTQYF. The CDR3 bases are TGTGCCAGCAGCAAGGAGACAGGGAGCACAGATACGCAGTATTTT.

In its sample, this clonotype was seen many times. The chain carries TRBV3-1 and TRBJ2-2, with 14 nucleotides matching TRBD2. Germline CDR1 LGHDT, CDR2 YNNKEL (reference sequence). The V gene end was trimmed by 3 bases and the J gene end by 6 bases; junction bases not matched to a gene: 0. The CDR3 length is 15 residues. The chain's CDR3 is CASSQGLAGAGELFF. The CDR3 nucleotides are TGTGCCAGCAGCCAGGGACTAGCGGGAGCCGGGGAGCTGTTTTTT.

The chain couples TRBV20-1 to TRBJ1-6; D remains unclear. Germline-derived CDR1 and CDR2 are DFQATT and SNEGSKA (reference sequence). Trimming took off 3 bases at V and 5 bases at J, with 17 bases between the two ends. This CDR3 is built from 16 residues. The CDR3 sequence: CSASGSDPVDNSPLHF. The CDR3 DNA sequence: TGCAGTGCTAGTGGATCCGACCCCGTAGATAATTCACCCCTCCACTTT.

At least ten counts were recorded for this clonotype. The chain uses TRBV2 and TRBJ2-7; a weak D match, TRBD2 (5 bases). CDR1 and CDR2 (germline): SNHLY, FYNNEI. V was trimmed by 8 bases and J by 6 bases, leaving 14 bases between them. The CDR3 has 12 residues. CDR3 sequence (DNA): TGTGCCAGCCGCGAGGGTCGGGGCGAGCAGTACTTC. Translating gives CASREGRGEQYF.

The sample holds many counts of this clonotype. The chain joins TRBV6-1 to TRBJ2-1; 13 bases are shared with TRBD2. The V gene's germline CDR1 is MNHNS and CDR2 SASEGT. The CDR3 is 13 residues long. V shed 6 bases, J shed 9 bases, and the junction held 2 bases outside the gene matches. DNA of the CDR3: TGTGCCAGCAGAGGACTAGCGGGAGCTGAGCAGTTCTTC. It encodes CASRGLAGAEQFF.

The gene calls are TRBV4-1 and TRBJ2-5; D tentatively reads TRBD1 or TRBD2 (7 bases each). The CDR3 runs 18 residues. The germline V and J ends were trimmed by 0 bases and 4 bases, with 21 bases remaining between them. CDR1 is MGHRA, CDR2 YSYEKL, per germline. The CDR3 is CASSQDIGGGSIPETQYF. CDR3 DNA: TGCGCCAGCAGCCAAGATATAGGGGGCGGGAGTATTCCAGAGACCCAGTACTTC.

In this sample, this clonotype turned up many times. J is TRBJ2-7 and V is TRBV7-9; TRBD1 is a possible D gene (5 bases). The CDR3 contains 14 residues. V was shortened by 8 bases and J by 0 bases, with 14 bases between the two germline ends. Germline CDR1 and CDR2: SEHNR and FQNEAQ (reference sequence). This CDR3 is CASGLPDSSYEQYF. The DNA of the CDR3 is TGTGCCAGCGGCCTCCCCGACAGCTCCTACGAGCAGTACTTC.